Below, 14 T cell receptor beta chains from the same sample are listed, as sequenced in a study of blood T cell repertoires in COVID-19 (dated by TCRdb to the early 2020s). The method behind the library was the immunoSEQ multiplex PCR assay. What TCRdb holds here is the immuneACCESS table cut down to in-frame rearrangements. Part of the clones is not present; checked against another copy, under half of the missing clones reflect an unresolved V gene, and the others are unexplained. The sample contains tens of thousands of clones, over 80% of them found a single time. The ten top clones hold 16% of the sample. Sample: peripheral blood. The receptors shown here come from a man aged 40-55 years with acute or convalescent COVID-19.

The table lists this clone with a count of one. The V gene is TRBV24-1, the J gene TRBJ1-1; TRBD1 might be the D (5 bases). The germline CDR1 and CDR2 sequences are KGHDR and SFDVKD. Trimming shortened V by 4 bases and J by 7 bases, and 12 bases separated the two germline ends. This CDR3 has 13 residues. CDR3: CATSDPGRGEAFF. The CDR3 nucleotides read TGTGCCACCAGTGACCCGGGGAGGGGTGAAGCTTTCTTT.

A single count supports this clone. CDR3 nucleotides: TGTGCCAGCAGCCTGACAGGGAGCAATCAGCCCCAGCATTTT. This gives the protein CASSLTGSNQPQHF. This sequence joins TRBV7-9 and TRBJ1-5; 7 bases align to TRBD1. From germline, CDR1 is SEHNR and CDR2 FQNEAQ (reference sequence). V dropped 5 bases and J dropped 1; count of bases not matched to a gene: 2. The CDR3 spans 14 residues.

This chain uses TRBV27 with TRBJ2-7; 9 bases match TRBD2. CDR3 length equals 16 residues. CDR1 is MNHEY, CDR2 SMNVEV, per germline (reference sequence). Trimming removed 5 bases from V and 2 bases from J; junction bases left unmatched: 10. The CDR3 sequence: CASSSGSGSTTYEQYF. The CDR3 coding sequence is TGTGCCAGCAGTAGCGGTAGCGGGAGCACTACCTACGAGCAGTACTTC.

This sequence joins TRBV9 and TRBJ2-7; D is possibly TRBD2 (5 bases). Germline V gives CDR1 SGDLS, CDR2 YYNGEE. The CDR3 runs 16 residues. The V end lost 3 bases, the J end lost 3 bases, and 19 bases lay between the germline ends. In DNA, the CDR3 is TGTGCCAGCAGCGCTCGCAGTGGAGGAGCTTTCTACGAGCAGTACGTC. Amino acids: CASSARSGGAFYEQYV.

The J gene is TRBJ2-1, the V gene TRBV2, with D tentatively TRBD2 (6 bases). The CDR3 runs 15 residues. Between the trimmed V and J ends, which lost 1 base and 9 bases, there was a span of 16 bases. In germline, CDR1 is SNHLY, CDR2 FYNNEI. In nucleotides, the CDR3 is TGTGCCAGCAGTGAAGATTGGACGGGAGAGGGTGAGCAGTTCTTC. Protein sequence: CASSEDWTGEGEQFF.

This chain joins TRBV11-3 and TRBJ2-2; 9 positions agree with TRBD1. Germline lookup yields CDR1 SGHNT and CDR2 YENEEA. The CDR3 consists of 14 residues. After removal of 7 bases from V and 2 bases from J, the junction contained 2 bases not matched to a gene. As DNA, the CDR3 is TGTGCCAGCAAACAGGGGGCCAACACCGGGGAGCTGTTTTTT. Its protein product is CASKQGANTGELFF.

This chain uses TRBV19 with TRBJ1-1; the D gene is possibly TRBD1 (5 bases). This CDR3 has 14 residues. Germline V gene sequence: CDR1 LNHDA, CDR2 SQIVND (reference sequence). V dropped 5 bases and J dropped 2 bases, with 12 bases sitting between them. The CDR3 spells CASSLGLQNTEAFF. The CDR3 nucleotides read TGTGCCAGTAGTCTGGGACTGCAAAACACTGAAGCTTTCTTT.

The chain is built from TRBV24-1 and TRBJ2-5; tentative D call: TRBD2 (7 bases). In germline, CDR1 is KGHDR, CDR2 SFDVKD. The V and J ends lost 2 bases and 4 bases respectively, with 16 bases between them. This CDR3 comprises 16 residues. CDR3: CATSDSARGGGETQYF. The CDR3 bases are TGTGCCACCAGTGATTCAGCCCGAGGGGGGGGAGAGACCCAGTACTTC.

V and J are TRBV10-2 and TRBJ2-3, with a possible D match to TRBD2 (5 bases). This CDR3 has 13 amino acids. Germline values: CDR1 WSHSY, CDR2 SAAADI. The V end lost 6 bases, the J end lost 3 bases, and 10 bases lay between the germline ends. CDR3 region: CASSGIRTDTQYF. CDR3 DNA: TGCGCCAGCAGCGGGATACGGACAGATACGCAGTATTTT.

The chain combines TRBV18 with TRBJ1-2; D is undetermined. The CDR3 spans 15 residues. CDR1 and CDR2 from the germline V gene are KGHSH and LQKENI. Trimming took off 0 bases at V and 4 bases at J, with 12 bases between the two ends. CDR3 amino acids: CASSPPDTLLYGYTF. Written as DNA, the CDR3 is TGTGCCAGCTCACCACCCGACACCTTACTCTATGGCTACACCTTC.

This clone was observed a few times. The chain carries TRBV12-3 or TRBV12-4 and TRBJ2-5; D is ambiguous. The CDR3 runs to 11 residues. V shed 3 bases and J shed 4 bases, with 3 bases lying between them. CDR3 bases: TGTGCCAGCAGTTTGAGAGAGACCCAGTACTTC. It codes for CASSLRETQYF.

This rearrangement joins TRBV6-6 to TRBJ2-1; possibly TRBD1 for D (5 bases). The length of the CDR3 is 12 residues. The germline V gene has CDR1 MNHNY and CDR2 SVGAGI (reference sequence). Trimming took off 7 bases at V and 8 bases at J, with 12 bases between the two ends. The CDR3, as DNA: TGTGCCAGCATCGCCCCACAGGATGAGCAGTTCTTC. The encoded protein is CASIAPQDEQFF.

This clone was observed once. The chain recombines TRBV5-6 with TRBJ1-6, with 9 bases that match TRBD1. Germline CDR1 and CDR2: SGHDT and YYEEEE. CDR3 length equals 15 residues. J was trimmed by 6 bases and V by 5 bases; bases with no gene match: 6. In nucleotides, the CDR3 is TGTGCCAGCAGTGGGGACAGGGTCCCTAATTCACCCCTCCACTTT. Amino acid sequence: CASSGDRVPNSPLHF.

This chain uses TRBV19 with TRBJ2-1; 11 bases agree with TRBD2. Per germline, CDR1 LNHDA and CDR2 SQIVND (reference sequence). The CDR3 extends over 16 amino acids. After removal of 5 bases from V and 7 bases from J, the junction contained 10 bases not matched to a gene. In nucleotides, the CDR3 is TGTGCCAGTAGTCCTCTACTAGCGGGAGATAAAAATGAGCAGTTCTTC. Amino acid sequence: CASSPLLAGDKNEQFF.